The 30 T cell receptor beta chains reported below all come from one sample, sequenced in a study of shared clonotypes between healthy human individuals (dated by TCRdb to the early 2020s). The library came from the immunoSEQ multiplex PCR assay. TCRdb re-hosts the immuneACCESS table, in-frame sequences only. Its copies lack some clones; in the studies checked, an unresolved V gene accounts for under half of them, and the cause for the rest is not known. Counted in this sample were millions of clones; more than 85% of them appeared once. Jointly, the top ten make up 0.39% of the sample. The sample comprised naive CD4+ T cells from PBMCs. The cell subset or site label, read with the paper, signifies: CD45RA+ positively selected. All receptors come from a young man in good health. Some clones in this sample may be carry-over from other donors' samples.

This clone was recorded only once. The chain carries TRBV2 and TRBJ2-3, with unresolved D. This CDR3 region has 15 residues. CDR1 and CDR2 from the germline V gene are SNHLY and FYNNEI. Trimming removed 4 bases at V and 1 base at J, with 12 bases between. This chain's CDR3 is CASSVRAPRTDTQYF. In DNA form, the CDR3 reads TGTGCCAGCAGTGTCAGAGCGCCTCGCACAGATACGCAGTATTTT.

The chain joins TRBV28 to TRBJ2-5, with 8 bases matching TRBD1. Trimming removed 5 bases from V and 9 bases from J; junction bases left unmatched: 11. The CDR3 covers 14 residues. The germline gives CDR1 MDHEN, CDR2 SYDVKM. For the CDR3, the DNA is TGTGCCAGCAGTCCATACAGGGGGAGCGAGGCCCAGTACTTC. It codes for CASSPYRGSEAQYF.

J is TRBJ1-5 and V is TRBV6-4; D is unclear. Between the trimmed V and J ends, which lost 3 bases and 4 bases, there was a span of 7 bases. Per germline, CDR1 MRHNA and CDR2 SNTAGT. The CDR3 extends over 13 amino acids. This CDR3 reads CASSEGRNQPQHF. DNA for the CDR3: TGTGCCAGCAGTGAAGGTAGGAATCAGCCCCAGCATTTT.

The chain carries TRBV6-5 and TRBJ2-3; no reliable D call. Germline V CDR1 and CDR2: MNHEY, SVGAGI. Trimming cost V 1 base and J 4 bases, with 6 bases left between them. The CDR3 is 13 amino acids. The CDR3 region is CASSYYGPDTQYF. The CDR3 nucleotides read TGTGCCAGCAGTTACTACGGCCCAGATACGCAGTATTTT.

The chain couples TRBV10-3 to TRBJ2-6; D is ambiguous. CDR3 size: 17 residues. Trimming removed 1 base at V and 0 bases at J, with 10 bases between. Germline loops: CDR1 ENHRY, CDR2 SYGVKD. CDR3 DNA sequence: TGTGCCATCAGTGAGTGGTCACCGAGCTCTGGGGCCAACGTCCTGACTTTC. This codes for CAISEWSPSSGANVLTF.

The V and J genes are TRBV6-1 and TRBJ2-7; TRBD1 matches at 8 bases. With V trimmed by 5 bases and J by 5 bases, 11 bases remained unmatched. Germline assignment: CDR1 MNHNS and CDR2 SASEGT. The CDR3 sequence is 15 residues long. Here the CDR3 DNA reads TGTGCCAGCAGTCGACGGACAGGGAAGGAGGACGAGCAGTACTTC. It encodes CASSRRTGKEDEQYF.

This chain connects TRBV7-2 to TRBJ2-3, with TRBD1 matching 7 bases. Germline values: CDR1 SGHTA, CDR2 FQGNSA. CDR3 size: 14 residues. With V trimmed by 4 bases and J by 2 bases, 3 bases remained unmatched. CDR3 bases: TGTGCCAGCAGCTCAACAGGGGACACAGATACGCAGTATTTT. Its translation is CASSSTGDTDTQYF.

The chain recombines TRBV2 with TRBJ1-5, with 8 bases that match TRBD1. Germline assignment: CDR1 SNHLY and CDR2 FYNNEI. V was clipped by 4 bases and J by 0 bases; unmatched bases: 5. The CDR3 is 16 amino acids. CDR3 sequence: CASSGPGGSSNQPQHF. In nucleotides, the CDR3 is TGTGCCAGCAGTGGGCCAGGGGGCTCTAGCAATCAGCCCCAGCATTTT.

The chain carries TRBV18 and TRBJ2-7; possible D gene TRBD2, 6 bases. V was trimmed by 6 bases and J by 2 bases, leaving 17 bases between them. The CDR3 runs 15 residues. Germline lookup yields CDR1 KGHSH and CDR2 LQKENI. The CDR3 DNA follows: TGTGCCAGCTCGTCGCAGCGGGCCCTTACCTACGAGCAGTACTTC. Translation: CASSSQRALTYEQYF.

A note on this clone: The CDR3 does not close with the conserved phenylalanine or tryptophan, likely indicating a read error. It is unclear where the CDR3 begins or ends on the DNA, so no DNA is shown, and the CDR3 is as TCRdb lists it. The V and J genes are TRBV28 and TRBJ1-2. CDR1 MDHEN and CDR2 SYDVKM come from the germline V gene. The CDR3 totals 12 residues, both ends included. The chain's CDR3 is CASTSHAGREIL.

The chain couples TRBV28 to TRBJ1-2; D gene uncertain. This CDR3 is 13 amino acids long. In germline, CDR1 is MDHEN, CDR2 SYDVKM. The V end was cut by 2 bases, the J end by 7 bases, with 11 bases between. Here the CDR3 reads CASSLRENRGYTF. DNA for the CDR3: TGTGCCAGCAGTTTAAGGGAAAACCGTGGCTACACCTTC.

A single count supports this clone. The gene calls are TRBV4-2 and TRBJ2-7, with TRBD1 matching over 7 bases. Looked up from germline, CDR1 is LGHNA and CDR2 is YNFKEQ. The CDR3 length is 16 residues. The V segment lost 0 bases and the J segment 1 base; nucleotides outside the gene matches: 6. DNA of the CDR3: TGTGCCAGCAGCCAAGATGTGAGGGGGCCTTCCTACGAGCAGTACTTC. Its translation is CASSQDVRGPSYEQYF.

The chain is built from TRBV5-4 and TRBJ2-1, with D unresolved. Germline V gene sequence: CDR1 SGHNT, CDR2 YYREEE (reference sequence). The length of the CDR3 is 12 residues. Between the trimmed V and J ends, which lost 4 bases and 6 bases, there was a span of 8 bases. Here the CDR3 DNA reads TGTGCCAGCAGCCAGTACATCAATGAGCAGTTCTTC. Translated, it gives CASSQYINEQFF.

The rearrangement uses TRBV28 and TRBJ2-1; D is unclear. The CDR3 sequence is 10 residues long. Germline CDR1 is MDHEN and CDR2 is SYDVKM. Trimming took 6 bases from V and 8 from J, leaving 5 bases between them. CDR3 loop: CASSVHEQFF. The CDR3 nucleotides read TGTGCCAGCAGCGTCCATGAGCAGTTCTTC. Supplemented by reference TRBV28 and TRBJ2-1, the full variable domain reads DVKVTQSSRYLVKRTGEKVFLECVQDMDHENMFWYRQDPGLGLRLIYFSYDVKMKEKGDIPEGYSVSREKKERFSLILESASTNQTSMYLCASSVHEQFFGPGTRLTVL.

V usage is TRBV2 and J usage is TRBJ2-7, with TRBD1 matching over 8 bases. Germline lookup yields CDR1 SNHLY and CDR2 FYNNEI. The length of the CDR3 is 14 residues. With V trimmed by 8 bases and J by 6 bases, 12 bases remained unmatched. CDR3 sequence reads: CASGKQRTGFEQYF. The CDR3 DNA reads as TGTGCCAGCGGCAAACAGCGGACAGGGTTCGAGCAGTACTTC.

Points on this clone: Other DNA sequences from this sample encode an identical CDR3 as well. The gene calls are TRBV28 and TRBJ1-2; 8 nucleotides align to TRBD1. This CDR3 region has 11 residues. Germline V CDR1 and CDR2: MDHEN, SYDVKM. The V segment lost 6 bases and the J segment 7 bases; nucleotides outside the gene matches: 1. CDR3 sequence reads: CASSDRGGYTF. The CDR3 DNA sequence: TGTGCCAGCAGCGACAGGGGTGGCTACACCTTC.

The gene calls are TRBV29-1 and TRBJ2-1; D ambiguous. CDR1 is SQVTM and CDR2 is ANQGSEA in the germline V gene. The CDR3 extends over 13 amino acids. The V end was cut by 7 bases, the J end by 10 bases, with 20 bases between. The CDR3: CSAGQLVSGEQFF. The CDR3, as DNA: TGCAGCGCCGGTCAGCTCGTTTCGGGCGAGCAGTTCTTC.

V usage is TRBV25-1 and J usage is TRBJ2-3; no clear D gene. Germline V gene sequence: CDR1 MGHDK, CDR2 SYGVNS. Trimming cost V 10 bases and J 3 bases, with 8 bases left between them. The CDR3 contains 11 residues. DNA for the CDR3: TGTGCCACCAGCCTGACAGATACGCAGTATTTT. Its protein product is CATSLTDTQYF.

The chain combines TRBV11-2 with TRBJ2-3; D is possibly TRBD1 or TRBD2 (6 bases each). CDR1 and CDR2 from the germline V gene are SGHAT and FQNNGV. Trimming removed 6 bases at V and 0 bases at J, with 13 bases between. The CDR3 runs 15 residues. DNA of the CDR3: TGTGCCAGCAGGTTTAAGGGGGGTAGCACAGATACGCAGTATTTT. Protein: CASRFKGGSTDTQYF.

The rearrangement uses TRBV10-3 and TRBJ2-3; D ambiguous. Germline V gives CDR1 ENHRY, CDR2 SYGVKD. The germline V and J ends were trimmed by 3 bases and 2 bases, with 15 bases remaining between them. The CDR3 is 16 residues long. The DNA for the CDR3 is TGTGCCATCAGTGACACCTCCTCGACTCCCACAGATACGCAGTATTTT. Residues: CAISDTSSTPTDTQYF.

The chain combines TRBV6-4 with TRBJ1-2, with TRBD1 matching 7 bases. CDR1 MRHNA and CDR2 SNTAGT come from the germline V gene. V was clipped by 6 bases and J by 7 bases; unmatched bases: 8. The CDR3 consists of 13 residues. Here the CDR3 reads CASRATGVSGYTF. Here the CDR3 DNA reads TGTGCCAGCAGGGCCACAGGGGTTAGTGGCTACACCTTC.

This clone was seen a single time. This chain joins TRBV29-1 and TRBJ2-5; the D gene is possibly TRBD2 (5 bases). Trimming took 3 bases from V and 5 from J, leaving 10 bases between them. Germline loops: CDR1 SQVTM, CDR2 ANQGSEA. CDR3 length equals 12 residues. The DNA for the CDR3 is TGCAGCGTTGAGGCAGGCGGGGAGACCCAGTACTTC. Translated, it gives CSVEAGGETQYF. The variable domain in full, with the rest retrieved from reference TRBV29-1 and TRBJ2-5, is SAVISQKPSRDICQRGTSLTIQCQVDSQVTMMFWYRQQPGQSLTLIATANQGSEATYESGFVIDKFPISRPNLTFSTLTVSNMSPEDSSIYLCSVEAGGETQYFGPGTRLLVL.

The CDR3 loop reads CASSERSGRALFSSYEQYF. The DNA for the CDR3 is TGTGCCAGCAGTGAAAGAAGCGGGAGGGCCCTTTTTAGTTCCTACGAGCAGTACTTC. This rearrangement joins TRBV2 to TRBJ2-7, with 10 bases lining up with TRBD2. Per germline, CDR1 SNHLY and CDR2 FYNNEI. The CDR3 contains 19 residues. V shed 2 bases, J shed 1 base, and the junction held 14 bases outside the gene matches.

The chain uses TRBV2 and TRBJ2-7; 9 positions match TRBD2. Germline V gives CDR1 SNHLY, CDR2 FYNNEI. This CDR3 contains 15 residues. The ends lost 8 bases at V and 1 base at J; junction bases unmatched: 9. The CDR3 region is CASGGQAGGSYEQYF. CDR3 DNA: TGTGCCAGCGGCGGCCAGGCGGGAGGGTCCTACGAGCAGTACTTC.

The chain uses TRBV29-1 and TRBJ2-1, with unresolved D. V was shortened by 3 bases and J by 6 bases, with 12 bases between the two germline ends. The V gene's germline CDR1 is SQVTM and CDR2 ANQGSEA. There are 13 residues in the CDR3. CDR3 residues: CSVDSGQVNEQFF. CDR3 nucleotide sequence: TGCAGCGTTGATTCCGGGCAGGTCAATGAGCAGTTCTTC.

The chain links TRBV4-1 to TRBJ1-2; no definite D call. Germline CDR1 and CDR2: MGHRA and YSYEKL. V was pared by 2 bases and J by 5 bases, with 6 bases between. This CDR3 has 12 amino acids. The CDR3 DNA is TGCGCCAGCAGCCAAATGTTTTATGGCTACACCTTC. Translating gives CASSQMFYGYTF.

The table lists this clone with a count of one. V and J are TRBV5-1 and TRBJ1-3, with D uncertain. The V gene lost 4 bases and the J gene lost 1 base, with 15 bases spanning the gap. Germline V gene lookup returns CDR1 SGHRS and CDR2 YFSETQ. The CDR3 covers 16 residues. CDR3 nucleotide sequence: TGCGCCAGCAGCCCCGGACCTAATAATTCTGGAAACACCATATATTTT. Its protein is CASSPGPNNSGNTIYF.

V is TRBV11-2 and J is TRBJ2-3, with 11 bases fitting TRBD2. This CDR3 region has 16 residues. CDR1 is SGHAT, CDR2 FQNNGV, per germline. Trimming at V came to 2 bases and at J to 3 bases, leaving 4 bases not matched to a gene. As DNA, the CDR3 is TGTGCCAGCAGCTTAACTAGCGGGAGTCCTACAGATACGCAGTATTTT. Amino acid sequence: CASSLTSGSPTDTQYF.

This rearrangement joins TRBV5-4 to TRBJ1-2, with D perhaps matching TRBD1 (6 bases). The CDR3 is 16 amino acids. Trimming left V 4 bases short and J 0 bases short, with 16 bases between. Germline-derived CDR1 and CDR2 are SGHNT and YYREEE (reference sequence). CDR3 nucleotide sequence: TGTGCCAGCAGCCGGGGGCAGGCTCCTTCTAACTATGGCTACACCTTC. Its protein is CASSRGQAPSNYGYTF. The full variable domain, with the rest looked up from reference TRBV5-4 and TRBJ1-2, is ETGVTQSPTHLIKTRGQQVTLRCSSQSGHNTVSWYQQALGQGPQFIFQYYREEENGRGNFPPRFSGLQFPNYSSELNVNALELDDSALYLCASSRGQAPSNYGYTFGSGTRLTVV.

The chain links TRBV7-3 to TRBJ2-3, with D perhaps being TRBD1 or TRBD2 (5 bases each). The CDR3 is 19 residues long. V gave up 0 bases and J gave up 1 base, with 20 bases separating them. Germline V gene sequence: CDR1 SGHTA, CDR2 FQGTGA. This chain's CDR3 is CASSLTGPGRGPGTDTQYF. The CDR3 bases are TGTGCCAGCAGCTTAACGGGTCCGGGACGAGGTCCGGGCACAGATACGCAGTATTTT.